The TCR beta chain described here comes from a study of prognosis after radiotherapy for stage I lung cancer. Across the whole study: No patients got concurrent therapy with stereotactic body radiotherapy. Development of distant metastases after radiotherapy was seen in a handful of patients at a median of approximately seven months, with no significant progression in roughly 16.

This clonotype was observed many times. Germline V CDR1 and CDR2: MGHRA, YSYEKL. This CDR3 comprises 15 residues. V was cut by 4 bases and J by 0 bases, with 13 bases left in between. Genomic DNA was subjected to two-round multiplex PCR for amplification of TCR beta CDR3. Primers specific to each TRBV and TRBJ gene were used in first-round PCR. Second-round PCR used universal primers. TCRdb analysed the multiplex PCR reads with MiXCR anew, one entry per CDR3 protein. In the table there are about 18,000 distinct CDR3 sequences, about 40% of which are singletons. On two occasions, one at each of two time points, 5.5 to 6.5 milliliters of peripheral blood were drawn.

The source is a donor over 45 with non-small cell lung cancer. The genes are TRBV4-1 and TRBJ2-7; TRBD1 might be the D (6 bases). The material sequenced was PBMCs, taken before or after stereotactic body radiation therapy (not recorded which). This CDR3 is CASSPTQGRSYEQYF. CDR3 nucleotides: TGCGCCAGCAGCCCTACACAGGGACGCTCCTACGAGCAGTACTTC.